This T cell receptor (beta chain) was captured by sequencing in a study of CD8+CD57+ T cells in acquired aplastic anemia. Study in general: DNA per sorted CD4+ or CD8+ sample ranged roughly 0.19 to 27.4 ug, averaging roughly 3.5 ug. Points from the study as a whole: Between patients and controls, some 31 CD8+ CDR3 sequences were found in common.

The CDR3 runs 15 residues. The germline gives CDR1 MGHDK, CDR2 SYGVNS. TCR beta VDJ and CDR3 profiling used genomic DNA as template. TCRdb used MiXCR to reprocess the reads, holding one entry per CDR3 protein. This table has over 150,000 distinct CDR3 sequences, approximately 43% appearing once. To note about this clonotype: What it recognizes is unknown.

This chain connects TRBV25-1 to TRBJ1-6; 12 positions match TRBD1. The source material was sorted CD4+, CD8+, or CD8+CD57+ T cells (not recorded which) from PBMCs. The TCR sequence derives from a human donor in good health. The CDR3 DNA follows: TGTGCTAAACCGGGACAGGGGGCAAGTAGGTCACCCCTCCACTTT. It is translated as CAKPGQGASRSPLHF.